The subject of this entry is one TCR beta chain. Its antigen remains unknown. The library protocol tagged individual cDNA molecules with unique molecular identifiers. TCRdb ran MiXCR on the 5' RACE reads and lists one entry per CDR3 protein. The sample shows some 81,000 distinct CDR3 sequences, 7.5% to 10% of them seen only once. Trimming cost V 2 bases and J 4 bases, with 11 bases left between them. The CDR3 runs to 14 residues. This sample stems from a study of early T cells in non-severe SARS-CoV-2 infection. At the level of the study: Investigators sequenced bulk RNA drawn from unsorted whole blood, and chains remained unpaired. Regarding the study as a whole: Reliance on VDJdb matching favored anti-spike CD8 responses; private and CD4 specificities were missed.

The chain is built from TRBV12-3 or TRBV12-4 and TRBJ2-5, with D possibly being TRBD1 (5 bases). The receptor was derived from an adult who was a healthcare worker with PCR-confirmed SARS-CoV-2 infection or an uninfected control (not recorded which). Material: whole blood. DNA of the CDR3: TGTGCCAGCAGTTTATTCGACAGTATAGAGACCCAGTACTTC. This translates into CASSLFDSIETQYF.